This T cell receptor beta chain is drawn from a study of T cells in Graves' hyperthyroidism and ophthalmopathy. From roughly 10 ml of fresh peripheral blood, PBMCs were isolated. Germline V gene sequence: CDR1 DFQATT, CDR2 SNEGSKA (reference sequence). The germline V and J ends were trimmed by 0 bases and 2 bases, with 17 bases remaining between them. This CDR3 spans 16 amino acids. RNA transcripts were the template for amplifying TCR beta CDR3 regions. The HTBI primer set served for first-round RT-PCR of the TCR CDR3. In TCRdb, the multiplex PCR reads were re-called with MiXCR into one record per CDR3 protein. The profile covers over 500,000 distinct CDR3 sequences, with about a sixth appearing a single time and 15% to 20% taken by the ten largest. In the case of this clonotype: Its antigen is unidentified.

Study-wide results and limits: Before onset, ophthalmopathy was predicted by the model a median 6.5 months earlier. Most thyroid clonotypes with frequency above 0.001 were detected in blood.

Sequencing was done on a sample of blood. The rearrangement joins TRBV20-1 to TRBJ2-7; tentative D call: TRBD1 (6 bases). This clonotype was sampled from a young woman with Graves' ophthalmopathy. The CDR3 sequence is CSARDPQGTYTYEQYF. The CDR3 DNA reads TGCAGTGCTAGAGATCCTCAGGGGACATATACCTACGAGCAGTACTTC.